This passage covers 20 T cell receptor beta chains from one sample sequenced in a study of T cells after yellow fever vaccination. TCRdb re-derived calls from the 5' RACE reads in MiXCR, one entry per CDR3 protein. Of about 50,000 distinct CDR3 sequences listed, roughly 7.3% are singletons. The material sequenced was CD8+ T cells sorted from PBMCs, taken roughly 14 days after the first yellow fever vaccination. The receptors stem from a man aged 18 to 30 who received the YFV17D yellow fever vaccine.

This clonotype has a count of ten or more. The chain's CDR3 is CSVVWAVQETQYF. CDR3 DNA sequence: TGCAGCGTTGTATGGGCGGTCCAAGAGACCCAGTACTTC. The chain has TRBV29-1 and TRBJ2-5; D gene unclear. V was cut by 4 bases and J by 1 base, with 10 bases left in between. There are 13 residues in the CDR3. CDR1 and CDR2 from the germline V gene are SQVTM and ANQGSEA.

This clonotype was seen repeatedly, ten times or more. The chain recombines TRBV12-3 or TRBV12-4 with TRBJ2-1; 10 nucleotides match TRBD2. The CDR3 has 15 amino acids. V lost 6 bases to trimming and J lost 4 bases; unmatched junction nucleotides: 6. The CDR3 coding sequence is TGTGCCAGCAGGAGCGGGGGGGCGGGTTACAATGAGCAGTTCTTC. It translates to CASRSGGAGYNEQFF.

This clonotype was counted at least ten times. The chain employs TRBV6-1 and TRBJ2-1; 9 bases line up with TRBD1. Germline V lookup: CDR1 MNHNS, CDR2 SASEGT. This CDR3 is 14 amino acids long. CDR3 sequence reads: CATRGQGNYNEQFF. Written as DNA, the CDR3 is TGTGCTACCCGCGGACAGGGGAACTACAATGAGCAGTTCTTC.

This clonotype was detected a few times. CDR3 loop: CATSVRGGDEQFF. The CDR3 coding sequence is TGTGCCACCAGTGTTAGGGGAGGGGATGAGCAGTTCTTC. The chain links TRBV24-1 to TRBJ2-1; 7 nucleotides line up with TRBD2. Unmatched junction bases numbered 5, after V lost 5 bases and J lost 8 bases. The CDR3 has 13 residues. The germline V gene encodes CDR1 KGHDR and CDR2 SFDVKD.

This clonotype occurred many times. The chain links TRBV4-1 to TRBJ1-1; D is unclear. Germline loops: CDR1 MGHRA, CDR2 YSYEKL. This CDR3 is built from 13 residues. The V gene lost 0 bases and the J gene lost 10 bases, with 12 bases spanning the gap. The CDR3 is CASSQDGQAGAFF. CDR3 in DNA: TGCGCCAGCAGCCAAGATGGCCAGGCGGGAGCTTTCTTT.

A note on this clonotype: This could be a read error, since a much larger clone is one nucleotide away. The J gene is TRBJ2-7, the V gene TRBV19; 7 bases map to TRBD2. Germline trimming cut 3 bases from V and 5 bases from J; bases unmatched to any gene: 4. Germline CDR1 LNHDA, CDR2 SQIVND (reference sequence). The CDR3 is 13 amino acids. The CDR3, as DNA: TGTGCCAGTAGTATCGTAGGGAGGGACGAGCAGTACTTC. Its protein product is CASSIVGRDEQYF.

The V gene is TRBV7-3, the J gene TRBJ1-3; possible D gene TRBD1, 5 bases. CDR1 is SGHTA, CDR2 FQGTGA, per germline. The V and J ends lost 0 bases and 9 bases respectively, with 12 bases between them. The CDR3 is made up of 14 amino acids. The CDR3 DNA follows: TGTGCCAGCAGCTTAACTCTCGGGGCCGGCACCATATATTTT. As protein: CASSLTLGAGTIYF. Supplemented by reference TRBV7-3 and TRBJ1-3, the full variable domain reads GAGVSQTPSNKVTEKGKYVELRCDPISGHTALYWYRQSLGQGPEFLIYFQGTGAADDSGLPNDRFFAVRPEGSVSTLKIQRTERGDSAVYLCASSLTLGAGTIYFGEGSWLTVV.

This clonotype was detected many times. This chain connects TRBV7-2 to TRBJ2-7; TRBD2 is a possible D gene (5 bases). V lost 5 bases to trimming and J lost 4 bases, with 12 bases between them. Germline V gene lookup returns CDR1 SGHTA and CDR2 FQGNSA. This CDR3 contains 13 residues. The CDR3 region has the DNA TGTGCCAGCAGCCCCGGACCGGGATACGAGCAGTACTTC. Its protein product is CASSPGPGYEQYF.

This clonotype is classed as medium-sized. The chain joins TRBV7-3 to TRBJ2-2, with D perhaps matching TRBD2 (6 bases). Germline-derived CDR1 and CDR2 are SGHTA and FQGTGA. Trimming took off 10 bases at V and 1 base at J, with 10 bases between the two ends. The CDR3 is made up of 13 amino acids. The CDR3 loop is CANTGLNTGELFF. The CDR3 DNA follows: TGTGCCAATACGGGACTGAACACCGGGGAGCTGTTTTTT. The complete variable domain, with remaining parts taken from reference TRBV7-3 and TRBJ2-2, reads GAGVSQTPSNKVTEKGKYVELRCDPISGHTALYWYRQSLGQGPEFLIYFQGTGAADDSGLPNDRFFAVRPEGSVSTLKIQRTERGDSAVYLCANTGLNTGELFFGEGSRLTVL.

This clonotype was observed at least ten times. The chain's CDR3 is CASSSGGADTQYF. DNA of the CDR3: TGTGCCAGTAGTTCCGGGGGCGCAGATACGCAGTATTTT. The chain recombines TRBV19 with TRBJ2-3, with D possibly being TRBD1 or TRBD2 (6 bases each). Germline assignment: CDR1 LNHDA and CDR2 SQIVND (reference sequence). V lost 5 bases and J lost 4, with 10 bases in between. The CDR3 spans 13 residues.

This clonotype was observed at least ten times. The CDR3 region has the DNA TGTGCCAGCAGCGAAGGGGCCAAAAACATTCAGTACTTC. Its translation: CASSEGAKNIQYF. The chain carries TRBV9 and TRBJ2-4, with D uncertain. The germline CDR1 and CDR2 sequences are SGDLS and YYNGEE. The CDR3 is made up of 13 amino acids. V lost 3 bases and J lost 1, with 5 bases in between.

At least ten counts were recorded for this clonotype. The rearrangement links TRBV6-5 to TRBJ1-5; D not resolved. This CDR3 is 15 amino acids long. Germline V CDR1 and CDR2: MNHEY, SVGAGI. V was shortened by 6 bases and J by 0 bases, with 12 bases between the two germline ends. The CDR3 loop reads CASSTDKYSNQPQHF. CDR3 nucleotide sequence: TGTGCCAGCAGCACAGACAAGTATAGCAATCAGCCCCAGCATTTT.

A few counts support this clonotype. The gene calls are TRBV7-2 and TRBJ2-7; 8 bases are shared with TRBD2. The trim removed 6 bases at V and 4 bases at J, leaving 11 bases unmatched. The germline CDR1 and CDR2 sequences are SGHTA and FQGNSA. CDR3 length: 15 amino acids. The CDR3 DNA is TGTGCCAGCAGGCACACTAGCGGACAGACGTACGAGCAGTACTTC. Translation gives CASRHTSGQTYEQYF.

This chain joins TRBV5-6 and TRBJ1-2; no definite D call. Trimming pared 0 bases from V and 6 bases from J, leaving 21 bases between. This CDR3 is built from 17 residues. Germline V gene data show CDR1 as SGHDT and CDR2 as YYEEEE. CDR3 DNA: TGTGCCAGCAGCTTGGGGTTGATTGGACGGGAACGACATGGCTACACCTTC. The encoded protein is CASSLGLIGRERHGYTF.

This clonotype was recorded at least ten times. This chain joins TRBV4-1 and TRBJ2-2; unclear D gene. Germline CDR1 MGHRA, CDR2 YSYEKL. V lost 3 bases, J lost 3 bases, and 20 bases lay in between. CDR3 size: 18 residues. The CDR3 nucleotides read TGCGCCAGCAGCCAGACCCAAAACCCGGACCCTTACACCGGGGAGCTGTTTTTT. Encoded protein: CASSQTQNPDPYTGELFF.

The V and J genes are TRBV28 and TRBJ2-2, with D possibly being TRBD1 (5 bases). V was clipped by 0 bases and J by 4 bases, with 9 bases between them. The CDR3 totals 15 residues. Germline CDR1 reads MDHEN; CDR2 reads SYDVKM. The CDR3 DNA follows: TGTGCCAGCAGTTTATGGCAGGGCCCCACCGGGGAGCTGTTTTTT. Protein product: CASSLWQGPTGELFF.

Many counts were recorded for this clonotype. J is TRBJ1-1 and V is TRBV29-1; D is perhaps TRBD1 (5 bases). Germline lookup yields CDR1 SQVTM and CDR2 ANQGSEA. The CDR3 is made up of 11 amino acids. V lost 5 bases, J lost 8 bases, and 12 bases lay in between. The CDR3 DNA follows: TGCAGCGTTAAGGTGCAGGGAGAAGCTTTCTTT. It encodes CSVKVQGEAFF.

This clonotype was observed at least ten times. This chain joins TRBV12-3 or TRBV12-4 and TRBJ2-1; no firm D call. The CDR3 runs to 12 residues. V dropped 6 bases and J dropped 8 bases, with 11 bases sitting between them. CDR3 DNA sequence: TGTGCCAGCAGAATAGATGTCGATGAGCAGTTCTTC. Translated: CASRIDVDEQFF.

This clonotype has at least ten counts. The rearrangement links TRBV5-1 to TRBJ2-5; 7 bases map to TRBD2. CDR1 is SGHRS and CDR2 is YFSETQ in the germline V gene. The CDR3 consists of 15 residues. J gave up 5 bases and V 0 bases, and 7 bases lay outside the gene matches. The CDR3 loop reads CASSLVSGDGETQYF. The CDR3 DNA follows: TGCGCCAGCAGCTTGGTCAGCGGGGATGGTGAGACCCAGTACTTC.

The chain employs TRBV24-1 and TRBJ2-5, with D unresolved. Deletions cut 5 bases from V and 5 bases from J, with 8 bases between. This CDR3 contains 12 residues. Germline V gene lookup returns CDR1 KGHDR and CDR2 SFDVKD. CDR3 residues: CATSGQGETQYF. DNA of the CDR3: TGTGCCACCAGTGGGCAAGGGGAGACCCAGTACTTC.